The clone carrying this T cell receptor (beta chain) appeared many times. No antigen is known for it. The data are from a study of T-cell reconstitution after alpha-beta-depleted transplantation in children. Study-wide findings and caveats: At day 60, the high TCRbeta diversity found in some patients originated from recipient T cells and thymic progenitors that had survived. Fresh T-cell production supplied most of the T-cell counts and diversity seen one year after transplant. Several hundred expanded graft clones reportedly were the source of alpha-beta T cells about two months after transplant.

This CDR3 has 12 residues. Trimming shortened V by 3 bases and J by 2 bases, and 8 bases separated the two germline ends. CDR1 and CDR2 (germline): DFQATT, SNEGSKA (reference sequence). A TCRbeta library incorporating unique molecular identifiers was prepared. TCRdb re-analysed the PCR reads in MiXCR, keeping a single row per CDR3 protein. The data show roughly 66,000 distinct CDR3 sequences, around 4.7% seen once. This clonotype originated in a boy younger than two who had a stem cell transplant for acute myeloid leukemia, so the T cells may come from the graft donor. Sequencing used PBMCs, mostly from graft donor cells, obtained 180 days after TCRalphabeta/CD19-depleted stem cell transplant. The chain couples TRBV20-1 to TRBJ2-7; D remains ambiguous. CDR3 in DNA: TGCAGTGCTAGTACCCCCCCCTACGAGCAGTACGTC. Translating gives CSASTPPYEQYV.